The 4 T cell receptor beta chains listed next were all sequenced from one sample in a study of shared clonotypes between healthy human individuals. Generated by immunoSEQ multiplex PCR, the TCRdb table keeps only in-frame clones and is missing some. The sample contains fewer than 3 million clones, about 90% of which appear only once. The sample was naive CD4+ T cells from PBMCs. Indicated subset: CD45RA+ positively selected. The receptors derive from a man younger than 30 in good health. Some clones in this sample may be carry-over from other donors' samples.

A few counts support this clone. The chain couples TRBV5-1 to TRBJ1-4, with TRBD1 as a possible D gene (5 bases). Trimming removed 4 bases at V and 7 bases at J, with 11 bases between. The CDR3 has 13 amino acids. Germline V gene data show CDR1 as SGHRS and CDR2 as YFSETQ. This chain's CDR3 is CASSVSGGEKLFF. CDR3 in DNA: TGCGCCAGCAGCGTCAGTGGGGGTGAAAAACTGTTTTTT.

This sequence joins TRBV18 and TRBJ1-5, with a possible D match to TRBD1 (5 bases). CDR3 size: 13 residues. The V and J ends lost 3 bases and 10 bases respectively, with 13 bases between them. CDR1 is KGHSH, CDR2 LQKENI, per germline. The chain's CDR3 is CASSPREWGPQHF. The CDR3 DNA reads as TGTGCCAGCTCACCGAGAGAGTGGGGCCCCCAGCATTTT.

This chain's CDR3 is CASSPVSGGTDTQYF. In DNA form, the CDR3 reads TGCGCCAGCAGCCCCGTTAGTGGGGGCACAGATACGCAGTATTTT. The chain has TRBV4-1 and TRBJ2-3, with no clear D. CDR3 length: 15 amino acids. V was trimmed by 4 bases and J by 1 base, leaving 12 bases between them. In germline, CDR1 is MGHRA, CDR2 YSYEKL.

V usage is TRBV7-3 and J usage is TRBJ2-2; tentatively, D is TRBD2 (5 bases). Trimming pared 3 bases from V and 7 bases from J, leaving 12 bases between. The CDR3 spans 14 residues. Germline CDR1 is SGHTA and CDR2 is FQGTGA. The chain's CDR3 is CASSFGLRGGELFF. The CDR3 DNA reads as TGTGCCAGCAGCTTCGGTCTCCGGGGCGGGGAGCTGTTTTTT.